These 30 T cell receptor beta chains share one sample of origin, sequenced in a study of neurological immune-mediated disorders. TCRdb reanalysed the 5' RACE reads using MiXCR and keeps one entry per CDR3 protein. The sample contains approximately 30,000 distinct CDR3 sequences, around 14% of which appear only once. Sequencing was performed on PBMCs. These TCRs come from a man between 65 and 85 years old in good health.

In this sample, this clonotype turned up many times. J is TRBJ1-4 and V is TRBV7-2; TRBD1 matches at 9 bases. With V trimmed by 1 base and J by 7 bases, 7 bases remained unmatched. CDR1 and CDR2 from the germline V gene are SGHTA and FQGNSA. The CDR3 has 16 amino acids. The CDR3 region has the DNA TGTGCCAGCAGCTTAGGATTGGACAGGGGAGGTGAAAAACTGTTTTTT. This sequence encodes CASSLGLDRGGEKLFF.

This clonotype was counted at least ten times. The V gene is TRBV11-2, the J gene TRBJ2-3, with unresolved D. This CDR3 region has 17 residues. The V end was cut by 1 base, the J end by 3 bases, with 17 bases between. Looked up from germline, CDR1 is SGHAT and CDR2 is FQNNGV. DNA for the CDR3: TGTGCCAGCAGCTTAGGGATGGGCGGTTTGAGAACAGATACGCAGTATTTT. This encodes CASSLGMGGLRTDTQYF.

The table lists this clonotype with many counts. CDR3 nucleotide sequence: TGCGCCAGCAGCTTGGGCGGCCAGGGCGGCACAGATACGCAGTATTTT. This codes for CASSLGGQGGTDTQYF. V and J are TRBV5-1 and TRBJ2-3, with D tentatively TRBD1 (5 bases). Germline assignment: CDR1 SGHRS and CDR2 YFSETQ. This CDR3 contains 16 residues. V was cut by 0 bases and J by 1 base, with 12 bases left in between. Filled out from reference TRBV5-1 and TRBJ2-3, the complete variable domain reads KAGVTQTPRYLIKTRGQQVTLSCSPISGHRSVSWYQQTPGQGLQFLFEYFSETQRNKGNFPGRFSGRQFSNSRSEMNVSTLELGDSALYLCASSLGGQGGTDTQYFGPGTRLTVL.

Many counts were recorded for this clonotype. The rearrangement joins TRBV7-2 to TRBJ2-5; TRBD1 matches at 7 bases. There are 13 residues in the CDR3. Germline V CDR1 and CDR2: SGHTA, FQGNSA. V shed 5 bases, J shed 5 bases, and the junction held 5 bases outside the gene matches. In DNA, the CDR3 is TGTGCCAGCAGCCGGGACAGTGACGAGACCCAGTACTTC. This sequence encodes CASSRDSDETQYF.

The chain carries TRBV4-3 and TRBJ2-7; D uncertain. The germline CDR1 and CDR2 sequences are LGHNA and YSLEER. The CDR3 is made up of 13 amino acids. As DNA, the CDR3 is TGCGCGAGCTGCCAACGGACGGTGAGGGAGCAGTACTTC. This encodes CASCQRTVREQYF.

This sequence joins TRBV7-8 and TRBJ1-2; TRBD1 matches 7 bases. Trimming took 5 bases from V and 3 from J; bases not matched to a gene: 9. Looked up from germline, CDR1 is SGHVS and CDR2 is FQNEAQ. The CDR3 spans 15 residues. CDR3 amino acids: CASSLMTGTHYGYTF. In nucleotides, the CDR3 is TGTGCCAGCAGCCTAATGACAGGGACCCACTATGGCTACACCTTC.

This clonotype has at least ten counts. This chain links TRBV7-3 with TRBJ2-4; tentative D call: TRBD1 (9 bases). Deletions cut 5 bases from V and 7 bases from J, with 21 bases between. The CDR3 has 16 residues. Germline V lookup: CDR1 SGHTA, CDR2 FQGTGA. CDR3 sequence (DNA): TGTGCCAGCAGCGAACGGGGGGGGACAGGGTCGAACATTCAGTACTTC. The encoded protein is CASSERGGTGSNIQYF.

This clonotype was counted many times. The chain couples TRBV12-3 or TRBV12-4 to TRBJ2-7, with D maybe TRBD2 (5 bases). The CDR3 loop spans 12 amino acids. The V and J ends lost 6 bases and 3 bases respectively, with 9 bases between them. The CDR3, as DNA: TGTGCCAGCAGCCGGGCGGGCTACGAGCAGTACTTC. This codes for CASSRAGYEQYF.

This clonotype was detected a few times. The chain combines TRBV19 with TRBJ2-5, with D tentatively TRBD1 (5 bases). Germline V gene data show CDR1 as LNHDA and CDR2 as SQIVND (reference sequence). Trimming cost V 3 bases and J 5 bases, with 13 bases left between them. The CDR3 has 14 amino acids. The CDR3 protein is CASSIKGVVETQYF. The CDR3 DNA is TGTGCCAGTAGTATCAAAGGGGTAGTGGAGACCCAGTACTTC.

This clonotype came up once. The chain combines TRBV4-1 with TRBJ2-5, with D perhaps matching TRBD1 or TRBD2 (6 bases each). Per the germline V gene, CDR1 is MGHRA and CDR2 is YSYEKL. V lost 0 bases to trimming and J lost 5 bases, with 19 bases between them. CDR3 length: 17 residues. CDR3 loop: CASSQDWWEGGRETQYF. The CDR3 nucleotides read TGCGCCAGCAGCCAAGATTGGTGGGAAGGGGGGCGCGAGACCCAGTACTTC.

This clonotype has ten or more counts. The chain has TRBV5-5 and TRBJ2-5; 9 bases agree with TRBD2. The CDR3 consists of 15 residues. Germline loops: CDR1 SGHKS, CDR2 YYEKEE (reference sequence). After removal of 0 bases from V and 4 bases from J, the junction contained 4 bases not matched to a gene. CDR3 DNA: TGTGCCAGCAGCTTGGTTAGCGGGGGACCAGAGACCCAGTACTTC. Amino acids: CASSLVSGGPETQYF.

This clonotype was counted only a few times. CDR3 DNA: TGTGCCAGCAGCTTAGATCTCCCAGGACAGTTTTACAATGAGCAGTTCTTC. It translates to CASSLDLPGQFYNEQFF. The chain recombines TRBV11-2 with TRBJ2-1; D might be TRBD1 (6 bases). Per the germline V gene, CDR1 is SGHAT and CDR2 is FQNNGV. V was cut by 0 bases and J by 4 bases, with 16 bases left in between. The CDR3 covers 17 residues.

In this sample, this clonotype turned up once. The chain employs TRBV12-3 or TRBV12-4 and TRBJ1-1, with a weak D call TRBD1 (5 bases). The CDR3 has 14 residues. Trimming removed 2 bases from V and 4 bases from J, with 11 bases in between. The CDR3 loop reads CASSLMGGSTEAFF. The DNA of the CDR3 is TGTGCCAGCAGTTTAATGGGGGGGTCCACTGAAGCTTTCTTT.

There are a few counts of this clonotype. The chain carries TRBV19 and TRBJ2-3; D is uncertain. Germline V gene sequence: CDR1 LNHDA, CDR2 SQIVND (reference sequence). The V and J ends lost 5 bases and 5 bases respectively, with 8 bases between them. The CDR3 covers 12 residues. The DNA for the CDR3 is TGTGCCAGTAGTGCCGGTCGAGATACGCAGTATTTT. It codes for CASSAGRDTQYF.

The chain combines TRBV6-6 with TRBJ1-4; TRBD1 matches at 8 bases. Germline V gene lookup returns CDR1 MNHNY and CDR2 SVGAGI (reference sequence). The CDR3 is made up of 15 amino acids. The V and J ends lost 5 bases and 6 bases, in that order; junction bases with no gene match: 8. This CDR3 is CASSLPGQADEKLFF. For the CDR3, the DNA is TGTGCCAGCAGTCTTCCGGGACAGGCTGATGAAAAACTGTTTTTT.

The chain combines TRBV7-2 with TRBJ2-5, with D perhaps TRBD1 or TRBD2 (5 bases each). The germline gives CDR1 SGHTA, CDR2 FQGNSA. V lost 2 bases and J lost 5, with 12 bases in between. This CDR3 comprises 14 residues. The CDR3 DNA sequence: TGTGCCAGCAGCTTAATGCGAGGGGACGAGACCCAGTACTTC. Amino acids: CASSLMRGDETQYF.

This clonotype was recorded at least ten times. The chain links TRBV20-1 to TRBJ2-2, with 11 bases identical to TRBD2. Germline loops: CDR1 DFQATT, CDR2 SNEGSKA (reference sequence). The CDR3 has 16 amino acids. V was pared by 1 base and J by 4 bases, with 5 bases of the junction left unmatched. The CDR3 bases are TGCAGTGCTAGAGTGGGGACTAGCGGCTTCACCGGGGAGCTGTTTTTT. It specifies CSARVGTSGFTGELFF.

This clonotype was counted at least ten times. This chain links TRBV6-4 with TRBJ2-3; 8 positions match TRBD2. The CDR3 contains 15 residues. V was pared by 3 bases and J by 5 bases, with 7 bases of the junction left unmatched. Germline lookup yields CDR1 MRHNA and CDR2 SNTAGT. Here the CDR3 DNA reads TGTGCCAGCAGTGAACTCGGGAGGGGCAGAGATACGCAGTATTTT. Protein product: CASSELGRGRDTQYF.

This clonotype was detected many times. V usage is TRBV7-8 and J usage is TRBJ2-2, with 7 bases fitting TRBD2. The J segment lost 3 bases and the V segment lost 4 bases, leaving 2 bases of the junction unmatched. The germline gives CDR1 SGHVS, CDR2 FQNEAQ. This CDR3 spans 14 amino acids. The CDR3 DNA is TGTGCCAGCAGCTCCCGGGGGGACACCGGGGAGCTGTTTTTT. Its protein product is CASSSRGDTGELFF.

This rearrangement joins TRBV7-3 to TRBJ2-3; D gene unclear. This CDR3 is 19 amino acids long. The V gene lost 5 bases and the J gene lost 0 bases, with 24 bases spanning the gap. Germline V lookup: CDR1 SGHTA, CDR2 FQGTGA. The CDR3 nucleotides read TGTGCCAGCAGCCAAACGGGCCGGGCCCCATGGGAAAGCACAGATACGCAGTATTTT. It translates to CASSQTGRAPWESTDTQYF.

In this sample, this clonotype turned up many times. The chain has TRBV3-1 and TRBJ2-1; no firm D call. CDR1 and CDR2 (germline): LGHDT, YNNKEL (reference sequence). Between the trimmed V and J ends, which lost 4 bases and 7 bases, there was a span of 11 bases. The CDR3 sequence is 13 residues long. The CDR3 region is CASSLTLQNEQFF. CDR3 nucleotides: TGTGCCAGCAGCCTCACTCTTCAGAATGAGCAGTTCTTC.

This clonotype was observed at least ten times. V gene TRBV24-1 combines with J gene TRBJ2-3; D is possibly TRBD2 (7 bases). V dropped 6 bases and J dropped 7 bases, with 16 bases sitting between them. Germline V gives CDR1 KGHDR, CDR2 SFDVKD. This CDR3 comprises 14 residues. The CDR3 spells CATSLGGGLNTQYF. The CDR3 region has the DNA TGTGCCACCAGTCTGGGGGGGGGGCTTAATACGCAGTATTTT.

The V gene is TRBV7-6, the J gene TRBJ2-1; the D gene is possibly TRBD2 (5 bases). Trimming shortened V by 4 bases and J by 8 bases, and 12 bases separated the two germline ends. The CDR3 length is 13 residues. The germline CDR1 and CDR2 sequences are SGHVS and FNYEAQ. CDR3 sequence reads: CASSSETGYEQFF. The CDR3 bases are TGTGCCAGCAGCTCCGAGACGGGGTATGAGCAGTTCTTC.

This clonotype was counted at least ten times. CDR3 residues: CASCGTYTEAFF. CDR3 in DNA: TGTGCCAGCTGCGGGACATACACTGAAGCTTTCTTT. V usage is TRBV28 and J usage is TRBJ1-1; maybe TRBD1 (6 bases). In germline, CDR1 is MDHEN, CDR2 SYDVKM. V dropped 8 bases and J dropped 3 bases, with 10 bases sitting between them. CDR3 length: 12 amino acids.

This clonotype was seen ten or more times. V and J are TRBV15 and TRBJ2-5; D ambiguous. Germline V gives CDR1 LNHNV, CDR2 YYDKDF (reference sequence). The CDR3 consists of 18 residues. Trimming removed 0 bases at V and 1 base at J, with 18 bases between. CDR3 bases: TGTGCCACCAGCAGAGATCTATTTGTCGCCGGCAGCCAAGAGACCCAGTACTTC. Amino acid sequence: CATSRDLFVAGSQETQYF.

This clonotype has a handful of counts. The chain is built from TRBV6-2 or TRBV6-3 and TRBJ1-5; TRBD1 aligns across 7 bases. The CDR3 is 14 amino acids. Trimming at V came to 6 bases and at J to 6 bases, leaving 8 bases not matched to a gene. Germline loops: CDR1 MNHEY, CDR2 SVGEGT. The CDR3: CASRRQGGAQPQHF. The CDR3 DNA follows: TGTGCCAGCAGACGACAGGGAGGGGCTCAGCCCCAGCATTTT.

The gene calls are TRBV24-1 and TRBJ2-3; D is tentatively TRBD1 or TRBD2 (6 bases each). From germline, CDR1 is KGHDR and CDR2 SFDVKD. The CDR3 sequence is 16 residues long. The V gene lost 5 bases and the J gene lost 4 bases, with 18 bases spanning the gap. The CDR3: CATSAYEGGQPDTQYF. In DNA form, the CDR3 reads TGTGCCACCAGTGCTTATGAAGGGGGGCAGCCAGATACGCAGTATTTT.

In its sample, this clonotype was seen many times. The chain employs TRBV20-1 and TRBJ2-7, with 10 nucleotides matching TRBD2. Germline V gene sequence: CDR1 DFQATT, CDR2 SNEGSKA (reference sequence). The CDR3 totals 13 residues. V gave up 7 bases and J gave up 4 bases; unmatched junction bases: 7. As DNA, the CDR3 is TGCAGTGTTACCGGGACTAGCGAATACGAGCAGTACTTC. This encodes CSVTGTSEYEQYF.

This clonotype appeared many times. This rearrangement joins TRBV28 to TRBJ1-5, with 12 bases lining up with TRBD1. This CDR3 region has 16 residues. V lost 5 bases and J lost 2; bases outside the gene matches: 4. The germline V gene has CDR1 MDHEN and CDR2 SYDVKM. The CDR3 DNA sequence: TGTGCCAGCAGTACGGGACAGGGGGCTGGCAATCAGCCCCAGCATTTT. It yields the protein CASSTGQGAGNQPQHF. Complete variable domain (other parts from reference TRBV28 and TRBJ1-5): DVKVTQSSRYLVKRTGEKVFLECVQDMDHENMFWYRQDPGLGLRLIYFSYDVKMKEKGDIPEGYSVSREKKERFSLILESASTNQTSMYLCASSTGQGAGNQPQHFGDGTRLSIL.

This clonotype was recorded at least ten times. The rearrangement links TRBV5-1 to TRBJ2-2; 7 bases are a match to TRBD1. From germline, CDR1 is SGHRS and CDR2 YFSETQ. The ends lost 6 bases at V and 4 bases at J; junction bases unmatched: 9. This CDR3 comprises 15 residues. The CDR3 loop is CASTSTGVSTGELFF. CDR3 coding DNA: TGCGCCAGCACATCAACAGGGGTGAGCACCGGGGAGCTGTTTTTT.